These T cell receptor beta chains were read from a single sample in a study of blood T cell repertoires in COVID-19. The assay was immunoSEQ multiplex PCR, and TCRdb's table has in-frame clones only and misses some. Of some 250,000 clones in the sample, more than 75% were seen once. Specimen: peripheral blood. The receptors shown here come from a woman aged 25 to 39 who had recovered from COVID-19. CDR3s include the opening cysteine and the closing phenylalanine or tryptophan. A D gene is named only where the DNA matches it firmly. Some rows have no size entry. The others give once, few or many, or a class for an expanded clone.

clone size | J gene | V gene | D gene | CDR3 protein | CDR3 DNA
NA | TRBJ2-2 | TRBV6-6 | TRBD2 | CASSLRLAGDRTGELFF | TGTGCCAGCAGTCTTAGACTAGCGGGGGACCGCACCGGGGAGCTGTTTTTT
NA | TRBJ2-7 | TRBV4-1 | TRBD2 | CASSPTSGGAGYEQYF | TGCGCCAGCAGCCCCACTAGCGGGGGGGCCGGGTACGAGCAGTACTTC
NA | TRBJ2-5 | TRBV5-6 | NA | CASSSQRFHAGLETQYF | TGTGCCAGCAGCTCGCAGAGGTTCCACGCCGGTCTAGAGACCCAGTACTTC
NA | TRBJ1-1 | TRBV12-3/TRBV12-4 | TRBD1 | CASSFTGETEAFF | TGTGCCAGCAGTTTCACAGGGGAAACTGAAGCTTTCTTT
NA | TRBJ2-7 | TRBV18 | NA | CASSPIPAGNSYEQYF | TGTGCCAGCTCACCGATCCCGGCAGGGAACTCCTACGAGCAGTACTTC
NA | TRBJ1-6 | TRBV6-5 | NA | CASCRGQVLDSPLHF | TGTGCCAGCTGTCGAGGACAAGTTTTAGACTCACCCCTCCACTTT
few | TRBJ2-7 | TRBV6-5 | NA | CASSYTRNSYEQYF | TGTGCCAGCAGTTACACGCGAAACTCCTACGAGCAGTACTTC
NA | TRBJ2-2 | TRBV19 | NA | CASSIEGRSGELFF | TGTGCCAGTAGTATAGAGGGGCGGTCCGGGGAGCTGTTTTTT
NA | TRBJ1-1 | TRBV2 | NA | CALNVNTEAFF | TGTGCCCTAAACGTGAACACTGAAGCTTTCTTT
NA | TRBJ2-5 | TRBV7-2 | TRBD2 | CASSSPPREGETQYF | TGTGCCAGCAGCTCCCCCCCGAGGGAGGGAGAGACCCAGTACTTC
few | TRBJ2-2 | TRBV7-9 | TRBD1 | CASSFLGTGGTGELFF | TGTGCCAGCAGCTTTTTGGGGACAGGGGGTACCGGGGAGCTGTTTTTT
NA | TRBJ1-2 | TRBV14 | NA | CASSQNGAGNYGYTF | TGTGCCAGCAGCCAAAACGGAGCAGGGAACTATGGCTACACCTTC
NA | TRBJ2-4 | TRBV5-1 | NA | CASSFSGETAKNIQYF | TGCGCCAGCAGCTTCTCAGGGGAGACAGCCAAAAACATTCAGTACTTC
NA | TRBJ2-1 | TRBV11-3 | TRBD2 | CASSSREGTNEQFF | TGTGCCAGCAGCTCCAGGGAGGGAACCAATGAGCAGTTCTTC
NA | TRBJ2-3 | TRBV6-1 | TRBD2 | CASSDPRRTGGTDTQYF | TGTGCCAGCAGTGATCCGCGTAGAACGGGGGGAACAGATACGCAGTATTTT
NA | TRBJ1-5 | TRBV19 | NA | CASRDRSNQPQHF | TGTGCCAGTAGGGACAGAAGCAATCAGCCCCAGCATTTT
NA | TRBJ1-1 | TRBV7-2 | TRBD1 | CASSQDRGRLPAFF | TGTGCCAGCAGCCAGGACAGGGGCCGGCTTCCAGCTTTCTTT
NA | TRBJ2-5 | TRBV25-1 | TRBD1 | CASSGTGRETQYF | TGTGCCAGCAGTGGGACAGGGCGAGAGACCCAGTACTTC
NA | TRBJ1-5 | TRBV2 | NA | CASSRDTYQPQHF | TGTGCCAGCAGCCGGGACACATATCAGCCCCAGCATTTT
once | TRBJ1-1 | TRBV5-1 | NA | CASSLKSVNTEAFF | TGCGCCAGCAGCTTGAAGAGCGTAAACACTGAAGCTTTCTTT
once | TRBJ1-5 | TRBV7-8 | TRBD1 | CASSSTGVQPQHF | TGTGCCAGCAGCTCTACAGGGGTACAGCCCCAGCATTTT
once | TRBJ2-1 | TRBV7-3 | TRBD2 | CASSKNRDYFNEQFF | TGTGCCAGCAGCAAAAACCGGGACTATTTCAATGAGCAGTTCTTC
NA | TRBJ2-3 | TRBV3-1/TRBV3-2 | TRBD2 | CASSQDPVAGGSDTQYF | TGTGCCAGCAGCCAAGACCCTGTGGCGGGGGGGTCAGATACGCAGTATTTT
once | TRBJ2-5 | TRBV5-1 | TRBD1 | CASSLAGQGETQYF | TGCGCCAGCAGCTTGGCGGGACAGGGGGAGACCCAGTACTTC
NA | TRBJ2-7 | TRBV18 | NA | CASSPGILEEQYF | TGTGCCAGCTCACCAGGTATTTTGGAGGAGCAGTACTTC
NA | TRBJ2-4 | TRBV6-1 | NA | CASSEQTGFLAKNIQYF | TGTGCCAGCAGTGAACAAACAGGCTTCCTAGCCAAAAACATTCAGTACTTC
NA | TRBJ1-4 | TRBV7-2 | NA | CASSLTSGVEKLFF | TGTGCCAGCAGCTTAACGTCAGGGGTTGAAAAACTGTTTTTT
NA | TRBJ2-5 | TRBV7-9 | NA | CASSSKAETQYF | TGTGCCAGCAGCTCCAAAGCCGAGACCCAGTACTTC
NA | TRBJ1-5 | TRBV19 | NA | CASSSAGPGNQPQHF | TGTGCCAGTTCTTCCGCGGGTCCGGGCAATCAGCCCCAGCATTTT
NA | TRBJ2-2 | TRBV5-1 | NA | CASSVQGPNTGELFF | TGCGCCAGCAGCGTACAGGGCCCGAACACCGGGGAGCTGTTTTTT
NA | TRBJ2-2 | TRBV18 | NA | CASRPDRIPTGELFF | TGTGCCAGCCGCCCGGACAGAATCCCCACCGGGGAGCTGTTTTTT
NA | TRBJ2-2 | TRBV7-9 | TRBD1 | CASSSLDRGQFENTGELFF | TGTGCCAGCAGCTCCTTGGACAGGGGGCAGTTTGAAAACACCGGGGAGCTGTTTTTT
NA | TRBJ1-1 | TRBV7-8 | NA | CASSRGRGEAFF | TGTGCCAGCAGCCGAGGGCGGGGTGAAGCTTTCTTT
NA | TRBJ1-4 | TRBV14 | TRBD1 | CASSQTHTRGQYNEKLFF | TGTGCCAGCAGCCAAACTCACACGAGGGGACAGTATAATGAAAAACTGTTTTTT
NA | TRBJ2-3 | TRBV9 | TRBD2 | CASSVGTSGTTDTQYF | TGTGCCAGCAGCGTTGGGACTAGCGGTACCACAGATACGCAGTATTTT
NA | TRBJ1-2 | TRBV4-2 | TRBD1 | CASSRNVGGTGKLWDYGYTF | TGTGCCAGCAGCCGAAACGTCGGGGGGACAGGAAAATTATGGGACTATGGCTACACCTTC
once | TRBJ2-1 | TRBV5-1 | TRBD2 | CASSLLLAGGTSSYNEQFF | TGCGCCAGCAGCTTATTATTAGCGGGGGGCACTAGCTCCTACAATGAGCAGTTCTTC
NA | TRBJ2-1 | TRBV5-6 | TRBD2 | CASSFRTSTNEQFF | TGTGCCAGCAGCTTTAGGACTAGCACCAATGAGCAGTTCTTC
NA | TRBJ1-4 | TRBV30 | NA | CAWRSVQREKLFF | TGTGCCTGGAGGTCGGTCCAGAGGGAAAAACTGTTTTTT
NA | TRBJ2-3 | TRBV5-5 | NA | CASSLGAGMSTDTQYF | TGTGCCAGCAGCTTGGGTGCCGGTATGAGCACAGATACGCAGTATTTT
NA | TRBJ1-1 | TRBV27 | NA | CASSLSQGWGEAFF | TGTGCCAGCAGTTTAAGCCAGGGGTGGGGTGAAGCTTTCTTT
NA | TRBJ1-5 | TRBV5-6 | TRBD1 | CASSPGQGNQPQHF | TGTGCCAGCAGCCCTGGACAGGGCAATCAGCCCCAGCATTTT
NA | TRBJ2-7 | TRBV7-9 | NA | CASMGGQEQYF | TGTGCCAGCATGGGGGGGCAAGAGCAGTACTTC
NA | TRBJ1-1 | TRBV5-1 | NA | CASSLVPGRDTEAFF | TGCGCCAGCAGCTTGGTCCCAGGGAGGGACACTGAAGCTTTCTTT
few | TRBJ1-1 | TRBV7-2 | TRBD1 | CASSPRQGATEAFF | TGTGCCAGCAGCCCCCGACAGGGGGCGACTGAAGCTTTCTTT
NA | TRBJ2-3 | TRBV30 | NA | CAWSGADTQYF | TGTGCCTGGAGTGGGGCCGATACGCAGTATTTT
NA | TRBJ2-3 | TRBV4-1 | NA | CASSQGGTGRDSTDTQYF | TGCGCCAGCAGCCAAGGGGGAACGGGTCGGGATAGCACAGATACGCAGTATTTT
NA | TRBJ1-1 | TRBV5-5 | NA | CASSLAGLSTEAFF | TGTGCCAGCAGCTTAGCGGGGCTCTCCACTGAAGCTTTCTTT
NA | TRBJ2-7 | TRBV7-2 | TRBD1 | CASSLAGQALYEQYF | TGTGCCAGCAGCTTAGCGGGACAGGCTTTATACGAGCAGTACTTC
NA | TRBJ2-3 | TRBV29-1 | TRBD2 | CSVAGSSGGPTDTQYF | TGCAGCGTAGCTGGATCCAGCGGGGGGCCCACAGATACGCAGTATTTT
NA | TRBJ2-1 | TRBV6-2/TRBV6-3 | NA | CASSYSGLINEQFF | TGTGCCAGCAGTTACTCGGGACTGATCAATGAGCAGTTCTTC
NA | TRBJ2-7 | TRBV11-2 | TRBD1 | CASSLVGQGFRPYEQYF | TGTGCCAGCAGCTTAGTGGGACAGGGGTTTCGGCCCTACGAGCAGTACTTC
NA | TRBJ1-4 | TRBV18 | NA | CASSPEVGEKLFF | TGTGCCAGCTCACCAGAGGTTGGAGAAAAACTGTTTTTT
once | TRBJ1-1 | TRBV9 | NA | CASSVGAATEAFF | TGTGCCAGCAGCGTAGGGGCAGCCACTGAAGCTTTCTTT
NA | TRBJ2-2 | TRBV3-1/TRBV3-2 | TRBD1 | CASSQNTGDPNTGELFF | TGTGCCAGCAGCCAAAATACAGGGGACCCAAACACCGGGGAGCTGTTTTTT
NA | TRBJ2-3 | TRBV5-1 | TRBD1 | CASSFLGSGQGFADTQYF | TGCGCCAGCAGCTTTCTAGGTTCGGGACAGGGGTTTGCAGATACGCAGTATTTT
once | TRBJ2-2 | TRBV2 | NA | CASSANQAANTGELFF | TGTGCCAGCAGTGCCAACCAGGCAGCGAACACCGGGGAGCTGTTTTTT
NA | TRBJ2-3 | TRBV2 | TRBD1 | CASLGTGDWNTQYF | TGTGCCAGCCTTGGGACAGGCGATTGGAATACGCAGTATTTT
NA | TRBJ2-1 | TRBV19 | TRBD2 | CASSLTSGVYNEQFF | TGTGCCAGTAGCCTGACTAGCGGGGTATACAATGAGCAGTTCTTC